The source of this T cell receptor (beta chain) is a study of Graves' ophthalmopathy and Graves' hyperthyroidism. Study overall: Stable hyperthyroidism was defined by absence of ophthalmopathy within 18 months of follow-up.

The germline V gene encodes CDR1 SGHTA and CDR2 FQGNSA. Germline trimming cut 1 base from V and 4 bases from J; bases unmatched to any gene: 7. The CDR3 has 16 amino acids. This clonotype was counted ten times or more. RNA transcripts provided the template for amplifying TCR beta CDR3 regions. The authors performed first-round RT-PCR with HTBI primers and then a second-round multiplex PCR. TCRdb redid the calling of the multiplex PCR reads with MiXCR, one entry per CDR3 protein. The sample contains roughly 600,000 distinct CDR3 sequences, just under 40% of which appear only once. Hyperthyroidism patients, all newly diagnosed, had under 2 months' duration and ages of 18 to 65. Other autoimmune disease, uncontrolled infection, pregnancy and lactation led to exclusion.

The specimen sequenced was peripheral blood or thyroid tissue (not recorded which). This chain joins TRBV7-2 and TRBJ1-2; TRBD1 matches 9 bases. The TCR sequence derives from an adult man with Graves' hyperthyroidism. The CDR3 loop is CASSLDNRGPFYGYTF. The CDR3 coding sequence is TGTGCCAGCAGCTTAGATAACAGGGGGCCCTTCTATGGCTACACCTTC.